Shown below are 5 T cell receptor beta chains from a single sample sequenced in a study of blood T cells in healthy people across ages. With a J-beta primer mix and a sample-barcoded 5' primer, a second PCR ran about 6 to 11 cycles. A single record per CDR3 protein comes from TCRdb applying MiXCR to the 5' RACE reads. This table holds roughly 2 million distinct CDR3 sequences, 40% to 55% found once. Specimen: blood. The source of these receptors is a woman in her thirties or forties in good health.

The chain has TRBV4-2 and TRBJ2-3; 13 bases line up with TRBD2. J lost 0 bases, V lost 1 base, and 1 base had no gene match. Germline CDR1 reads LGHNA; CDR2 reads YNFKEQ. The CDR3 runs 17 residues. The CDR3 sequence is CASSQGTSGGSTDTQYF. In DNA form, the CDR3 reads TGTGCCAGCAGCCAAGGGACTAGCGGGGGTAGCACAGATACGCAGTATTTT.

The rearrangement links TRBV28 to TRBJ1-2; the D is unclear. Trimming removed 5 bases at V and 6 bases at J, with 13 bases between. This CDR3 contains 13 residues. From germline, CDR1 is MDHEN and CDR2 SYDVKM. The CDR3 nucleotides are TGTGCCAGCAGTCTGAGGAGGGCCAATGGCTACACCTTC. Translation gives CASSLRRANGYTF.

This clonotype turned up a few times. V and J are TRBV7-2 and TRBJ2-3, with 8 bases that match TRBD2. CDR1 is SGHTA, CDR2 FQGNSA, per germline. With 6 bases clipped from V and 0 bases from J, the junction kept 2 bases outside the gene matches. The CDR3 contains 14 residues. The CDR3 region has the DNA TGTGCCAGCAGGATAGCGGGAAGCACAGATACGCAGTATTTT. Amino acids: CASRIAGSTDTQYF.

The chain couples TRBV7-2 to TRBJ2-5; unclear D gene. This CDR3 region has 14 residues. Looked up from germline, CDR1 is SGHTA and CDR2 is FQGNSA. The V end lost 5 bases, the J end lost 4 bases, and 14 bases lay between the germline ends. The CDR3 bases are TGTGCCAGCAGCGCCTGGCTTGCAAGAGAGACCCAGTACTTC. It encodes CASSAWLARETQYF.

The chain couples TRBV6-5 to TRBJ2-1, with 10 bases matching TRBD2. Trimming cost V 0 bases and J 2 bases; bases outside gene matches: 4. CDR3 length equals 17 residues. CDR1 and CDR2 from the germline V gene are MNHEY and SVGAGI. The CDR3 DNA is TGTGCCAGCAGTTACTCGTCAACTAGCGGGACCTACAATGAGCAGTTCTTC. It is translated as CASSYSSTSGTYNEQFF.